This TCR beta chain was recorded in a study of T cells in Graves' hyperthyroidism and ophthalmopathy. Study at large: Specimen type is peripheral blood, collected at initial diagnosis prior to any treatment.

Findings and caveats of the study: From stable hyperthyroidism, ophthalmopathy was separated by a 13 V-J model.

CDR3 length: 15 residues. Germline V gene lookup returns CDR1 MNHEY and CDR2 SVGAGI. The V end lost 2 bases, the J end lost 1 base, and 11 bases lay between the germline ends. This clonotype was counted between two and nine times. Its antigen is still unknown. TCR beta CDR3 region amplification was performed from RNA transcripts. The primer set for the first-round RT-PCR of the TCR CDR3 was HTBI. TCRdb used MiXCR to reprocess the multiplex PCR reads, holding one entry per CDR3 protein. The sample yields about 640,000 distinct CDR3 sequences, less than 25% seen once. V usage is TRBV6-5 and J usage is TRBJ2-5; maybe TRBD2 (5 bases). The clonotype originates from a man younger than 45 with Graves' ophthalmopathy. The sequenced material came from blood. This CDR3 is CASSYESAGQETQYF. CDR3 coding DNA: TGTGCCAGCAGTTACGAGTCGGCGGGCCAAGAGACCCAGTACTTC.